The rows below give T cell receptor beta chains drawn from one sample of a study of esophageal squamous cell carcinoma under preoperative chemotherapy. TCRdb analysed the PCR reads with MiXCR anew, one entry per CDR3 protein. The sample yields tens of thousands of distinct CDR3 sequences, roughly 52% seen once. The sample was taken from a patient given preoperative chemotherapy. The receptors here all came from a human donor with esophageal squamous cell carcinoma. The donor label of this sample is uncertain. CDR3s include the opening cysteine and the closing phenylalanine or tryptophan. The order of the fields is J gene, clone size, V gene, D gene, CDR3 DNA, CDR3 protein. A D gene is named only where the DNA matches it firmly. For some rows the clone size is stated as once, few or many, or as a class when expanded; others skip it.

J: TRBJ2-5; size: many; V: TRBV7-2; D: .; DNA: TGTGCCAGCAGCTCACCTCCGGGACAAGGCCAAGAGACCCAGTACTTC; CDR3: CASSSPPGQGQETQYF
J: TRBJ2-5; size: many; V: TRBV7-2; D: .; DNA: TGTGCCAGCAGCTCCCAACTTGAGCAGTACTTC; CDR3: CASSSQLEQYF
J: TRBJ2-1; size: many; V: TRBV12-3/TRBV12-4; D: .; DNA: TGTGCCAGCAGTCCTTCCGTGGGCGAGCAGTTCTTC; CDR3: CASSPSVGEQFF
J: TRBJ2-1; size: many; V: TRBV12-3/TRBV12-4; D: TRBD2; DNA: TGTGCCAGCAGCCAGCAACTAGCGGGAGTTAATGAGCAGTTCTTC; CDR3: CASSQQLAGVNEQFF
J: TRBJ2-7; size: .; V: TRBV15; D: .; DNA: TGTGCCACCAGCAGAGATGGGGGGGCTTCCTACGAGCAGTACTTC; CDR3: CATSRDGGASYEQYF
J: TRBJ2-7; size: once; V: TRBV6-1; D: TRBD2; DNA: TGTGCCAGCAGTGAAGGGACTAGCGGGAGTTACGAGCAGTACTTC; CDR3: CASSEGTSGSYEQYF
J: TRBJ2-7; size: .; V: TRBV11-2; D: .; DNA: TGTGCGGGGAGGCGAGACAAAGGCACGCAGTACTTC; CDR3: CAGRRDKGTQYF
J: TRBJ2-5; size: many; V: TRBV7-2; D: .; DNA: TGTGCCAGCAGCCAAACAGTTATTCAAGAGACCCAGTACTTC; CDR3: CASSQTVIQETQYF
J: TRBJ2-3; size: large; V: TRBV7-2; D: .; DNA: TGTGCCAGCAGCACCAGCACAGATACGCAGTATTTT; CDR3: CASSTSTDTQYF
J: TRBJ1-5; size: many; V: TRBV6-1; D: .; DNA: TGTGCCAGCACGAACAGGGAAGATCAGCCCCAGCATTTT; CDR3: CASTNREDQPQHF
J: TRBJ2-5; size: .; V: TRBV10-3; D: .; DNA: TGTGCCGGGGGGCACGGGGGCCGTGACCAAGAGACCCAGTACTTC; CDR3: CAGGHGGRDQETQYF
J: TRBJ2-3; size: .; V: TRBV7-6; D: .; DNA: TGTGCCAGCAGCTCGGGACCGAGAGCCACAGACACGCAGTATTTC; CDR3: CASSSGPRATDTQYF
J: TRBJ1-1; size: .; V: TRBV18; D: TRBD1; DNA: TGTGCCAGCTCACCGAGAGCGACAGGGGATAACACTGAAGCTTTCTTT; CDR3: CASSPRATGDNTEAFF
J: TRBJ2-5; size: many; V: TRBV7-9; D: TRBD1; DNA: TGTGCCAGCAGCTCACAGGGGGAGACCCAGTACTTC; CDR3: CASSSQGETQYF
J: TRBJ2-3; size: medium-sized; V: TRBV7-2; D: .; DNA: TGTGCCAGCAGGAGGCGGGGTCCCACAGATACGCAGTATTTT; CDR3: CASRRRGPTDTQYF
J: TRBJ2-1; size: many; V: TRBV7-2; D: TRBD1; DNA: TGTGCCAGCAGCAGCTATCCGGGACAGGTCTACAATGAGCAGTTCTTC; CDR3: CASSSYPGQVYNEQFF
J: TRBJ2-2; size: .; V: TRBV10-3; D: .; DNA: TGTGCCATCAGCCCCGGGACGAGGAACACCGGGGAGCTGTTTTTT; CDR3: CAISPGTRNTGELFF
J: TRBJ2-5; size: once; V: TRBV20-1; D: .; DNA: TGCAGTGCGCCTTCTGGAGGGCTATGGACCCAGTACTTC; CDR3: CSAPSGGLWTQYF
J: TRBJ2-1; size: many; V: TRBV11-2; D: .; DNA: TGTGCCAGCAGCTTTAGTCTGGGGCTGGACAATGAGCAGTTCTTC; CDR3: CASSFSLGLDNEQFF
J: TRBJ2-1; size: many; V: TRBV27; D: TRBD2; DNA: TGTGCCAGCAGTTTATCACTAGCGGGAGTTGATGAGCAGTTCTTC; CDR3: CASSLSLAGVDEQFF
J: TRBJ2-3; size: many; V: TRBV11-3; D: .; DNA: TGTGCCAGCAGCAGCCCCGGACGGAAAAGCACAGATACGCAGTATTTT; CDR3: CASSSPGRKSTDTQYF
J: TRBJ2-4; size: few; V: TRBV7-2; D: .; DNA: TGTGCCAGCGGGGGGGTCGGGGGCCGTGATCAAGAGACTCAGTACTTC; CDR3: CASGGVGGRDQETQYF
J: TRBJ2-1; size: .; V: TRBV10-2; D: TRBD2; DNA: TGCGCCAGCAGTACTAGCGGGAGTGGAAATGAGCAGTTCTTC; CDR3: CASSTSGSGNEQFF
J: TRBJ2-5; size: .; V: TRBV20-1; D: .; DNA: TGCAGTGCTAGGTTTTTACTTGGGACCCAGTACTTC; CDR3: CSARFLLGTQYF
J: TRBJ2-6; size: .; V: TRBV6-1; D: .; DNA: TGTGCCAGCAGTGAACTGGACAGCTCTGGGGCCAACGTCCTGACTTTC; CDR3: CASSELDSSGANVLTF
J: TRBJ2-1; size: .; V: TRBV6-1; D: .; DNA: TGTGCCAGCGGGGTACCCTCTTCTCATGAGCAGTTCTTC; CDR3: CASGVPSSHEQFF
J: TRBJ2-5; size: many; V: TRBV7-6; D: TRBD2; DNA: TGTGCCAGCAGCCCGGCCGGGACTAGCGGTGAGACCCAGTACTTC; CDR3: CASSPAGTSGETQYF
J: TRBJ2-3; size: .; V: TRBV7-6; D: .; DNA: TGTGCCAGCAGCTTAGGGGCAGAGACCCAGTATTTT; CDR3: CASSLGAETQYF
J: TRBJ2-5; size: .; V: TRBV7-2; D: TRBD2; DNA: TGTGCCAGCGCGGGGGCGGGGGGGGGTGACCAAGAGACCCAGTACTTC; CDR3: CASAGAGGGDQETQYF
J: TRBJ2-1; size: medium-sized; V: TRBV7-2; D: .; DNA: TGTGCCAGCAGGGGAAATGAGCAGTTCTTC; CDR3: CASRGNEQFF
J: TRBJ2-7; size: .; V: TRBV6-1; D: .; DNA: TGTGCCAGCAGTGAAGAGGGGAAGTGGGTATTC; CDR3: CASSEEGKWVF
J: TRBJ2-7; size: many; V: TRBV7-2; D: .; DNA: TGTGCCAGCAGCTTAGTCGCGGGCACACCCGATTTCTACGAGCAGTACTTC; CDR3: CASSLVAGTPDFYEQYF
J: TRBJ2-1; size: .; V: TRBV3-1; D: .; DNA: TGTGCCAGCAGCCGGGGCGGGACAGCTGCTGAGCAGTTCTTC; CDR3: CASSRGGTAAEQFF
J: TRBJ2-2; size: .; V: TRBV19; D: .; DNA: TGTGCCAGTAGTATCGGTACCGGGGAGCTGTTTTTT; CDR3: CASSIGTGELFF
J: TRBJ2-7; size: once; V: TRBV10-1; D: .; DNA: TGCGCCAGCAGTGAGGACAGTCCCATATTCGACGAGCAGTACTTC; CDR3: CASSEDSPIFDEQYF
J: TRBJ2-7; size: many; V: TRBV12-3/TRBV12-4; D: TRBD1; DNA: TGTGCCAGCAGTATACGGACAGGGGACGAGCAGTACTTC; CDR3: CASSIRTGDEQYF
J: TRBJ2-3; size: once; V: TRBV7-2; D: .; DNA: TGTGCCAGCAGCTTAGCTCCGCGTCCAACAGATACGCAGTATTTT; CDR3: CASSLAPRPTDTQYF
J: TRBJ2-5; size: .; V: TRBV7-2; D: .; DNA: TGTGCCAGCAGCCCGGGACTTGACCAAAACACCCAGTACTTC; CDR3: CASSPGLDQNTQYF
J: TRBJ2-5; size: many; V: TRBV7-9; D: .; DNA: TGTGCCAGCACCATAATGACCGGGGAGCAGTACTTC; CDR3: CASTIMTGEQYF
J: TRBJ2-2; size: .; V: TRBV9; D: .; DNA: TGTGCCAGCAGCGTGGAGGGAGTAGGTACCGGGGAGCTGTTTTTT; CDR3: CASSVEGVGTGELFF
J: TRBJ2-1; size: .; V: TRBV7-2; D: .; DNA: TGTGCCAGCAGCCCGAGGGACTTCTACAATGAGCAGTTCTTC; CDR3: CASSPRDFYNEQFF
J: TRBJ2-1; size: .; V: TRBV7-2; D: TRBD2; DNA: TGTGCCAGCCTAGGACTAGCGGCGCCAGATGAGCAGTTCTTC; CDR3: CASLGLAAPDEQFF
J: TRBJ1-1; size: many; V: TRBV6-6; D: .; DNA: TGTGCCAGCAGTCCCGGGAGGGCAAACACTGAAGCTTTCTTT; CDR3: CASSPGRANTEAFF
J: TRBJ2-2; size: many; V: TRBV5-4; D: .; DNA: TGTGCCAGCAGCTCTATAAGTAAGGGGGGGGAGCTGTTTTTT; CDR3: CASSSISKGGELFF
J: TRBJ1-2; size: many; V: TRBV19; D: TRBD1; DNA: TGTGCCAGTAGTAAGGCGCAGGGGGGTATAGGCGGCTACACCTTC; CDR3: CASSKAQGGIGGYTF
J: TRBJ2-3; size: .; V: TRBV7-2; D: TRBD2; DNA: TGTGCCAGCAGCTTAGGGGTTCCGGGGCGGGGGGAGCAGTATTTT; CDR3: CASSLGVPGRGEQYF
J: TRBJ2-2; size: .; V: TRBV7-3; D: .; DNA: TGTGCCAGCAGCCCCCGACAGGAGAACACCGGGGAGCTGTTTTTT; CDR3: CASSPRQENTGELFF
J: TRBJ2-1; size: .; V: TRBV7-3; D: .; DNA: TGTGCCAGCAGCTCTGCCTCCGGGGTTGAGCAGTTCTTC; CDR3: CASSSASGVEQFF
J: TRBJ2-3; size: .; V: TRBV29-1; D: TRBD2; DNA: TGCAGCGTACCAGGGACTAGCGGCCCCCTGGATACGCAGTATTTT; CDR3: CSVPGTSGPLDTQYF
J: TRBJ2-7; size: .; V: TRBV5-5; D: .; DNA: TGTGCCAGCAGCTTGGTGGGGTCGGGCGAGCAGTACTTC; CDR3: CASSLVGSGEQYF
J: TRBJ2-7; size: .; V: TRBV7-2; D: .; DNA: TGTGCCAGCAGCGCAAGACTCGCGAGTGCGAGCAAAGAGACGCAGTACTTC; CDR3: CASSARLASASKETQYF
J: TRBJ2-3; size: once; V: TRBV28; D: .; DNA: TGCCGCGGCACGGGGCACTGGGCCGCAGACACGCAGTATTTC; CDR3: CRGTGHWAADTQYF
J: TRBJ2-1; size: .; V: TRBV5-1; D: TRBD2; DNA: TGCGCCAGCAGCTCTACTAGCGGGAGCTACAATGAGCAGTTCTTC; CDR3: CASSSTSGSYNEQFF
J: TRBJ2-5; size: medium-sized; V: TRBV7-6; D: TRBD2; DNA: TGTGCCAGCAGCTCCGGACTAGCGGGATTTAGGGGGGTGCGGGAGCAGTACTTC; CDR3: CASSSGLAGFRGVREQYF
J: TRBJ1-2; size: .; V: TRBV27; D: TRBD1; DNA: TGTGCCAGCAGTTTAGCAGGGGGCAATGGCTACACCTTC; CDR3: CASSLAGGNGYTF
J: TRBJ2-3; size: .; V: TRBV6-5; D: .; DNA: TGTGCCAGCAGTTACTCTCGGGCAGGGGGCACAGATACGCAGTATTTT; CDR3: CASSYSRAGGTDTQYF
J: TRBJ2-5; size: .; V: TRBV12-3/TRBV12-4; D: TRBD1; DNA: TGTGCCAGCAGTAAACAGGGGGCGAGAGAGACCCAGTACTTC; CDR3: CASSKQGARETQYF
J: TRBJ2-7; size: .; V: TRBV20-1; D: TRBD1; DNA: TGCAGTGCTAGAGATCTGCAGGGGGCCTCCTACGAGCAGTACTTC; CDR3: CSARDLQGASYEQYF
J: TRBJ1-1; size: .; V: TRBV5-4; D: TRBD1; DNA: TGTGCCAGCAGCCCGCGCGGACAGGTTGAAGCTTTCTTT; CDR3: CASSPRGQVEAFF